The present T cell receptor beta chain was sequenced within a study of shared clonotypes between healthy human individuals (dated by TCRdb to about 2020). As for the study more broadly: The cohort included a few men and two women between 18 and 49 years of age. To increase sequencing depth and limit assay-specific biases, different laboratories used diverse techniques to prepare libraries and sequence TCR repertoires. Each donor's leukapheresis produced roughly between about 0.8 and 10 billion PBMCs. For each donor, CD4 naive and CD4 memory were each given three plates, CD8 naive was given two plates, and CD8 memory was given one plate. The study deeply sequenced blood TCR repertoires of five healthy adults to estimate repertoire size and the extent of clonotype sharing between individuals. Broader findings and caveats from the paper: Compared with non-shared clonotypes, clonotypes shared by all four sorted-subset donors had higher generation probabilities. Sampling was restricted to blood, and TCR repertoires in tissue are likely to differ from TCR repertoires in blood. Incomplete sequencing was indicated by rarefaction of sorted-subset datasets, despite the large sequencing depth. Naive subsets generally had larger estimated clonotype richness than memory subsets. Because the study included only a small number of donors, the genetic and exposure-history diversity represented was limited. When a few donors were compared, the shared fraction of clonotypes was about 5.5% for naive CD4, 3.5% for naive CD8, roughly 2.5% for memory CD4, and around 0.4% for memory CD8. Pairwise subsampling led to the expectation that sequencing depth would affect the degree of clonotype sharing among donors.

The CDR3 contains 16 residues, cysteine and phenylalanine counted. Only CDR3 DNA remains: 48 bases, in frame from the first base. The trim is 3 bases for V and 0 bases for J, with a gap of 14 bases between the germline ends. The germline V gene specifies MNHEY as CDR1 and SVGAGI as CDR2. Healthy HIV-negative adults with no recently reported acute infections or vaccinations were included as donors. All donors were Caucasian adults living in Nashville, Tennessee, USA. Magnetic negative selection was used to enrich CD4+ T cells, after which naive cells were positively selected on CD45RA and the negative fraction became the memory subset. After blood collection by leukapheresis, PBMCs were isolated using Ficoll-Histopaque density gradient centrifugation and then cryopreserved in the vapor phase of liquid nitrogen. Purity and quantity of every magnetically sorted T cell population were checked by analytical flow cytometry. From each sorted fraction, genomic DNA was isolated and quantified by UV absorbance on a Nanodrop 2000c.

Remarks on this clone: No cognate antigen has been identified for it. Per-base qualities were not stored, and no clone one base away is much larger.

Using the deep immunoSEQ assay, multiplex PCR amplified TCR CDR3 regions from genomic DNA. Extracted genomic DNA from each cell subset was spread evenly across all wells of several immunoSEQ 96-well plates, with each plate serving as a replicate. Each replicate PCR for sorted subsets received around 210 ng genomic DNA, equal to about 29,000 T cell genomes. Purified libraries were measured with a Qubit 3.0 fluorometer, size-checked on a Bioanalyzer 2100, and measured again with the KAPA Library Quantification kit. Every immunoSEQ 96-well plate was sequenced on a separate single-read 150-cycle Illumina NextSeq 550 flow cell. The study's processing was this. Because the immunoSEQ output included only junctional sequences and no quality scores, the filtering could not be the same as the filtering used for full-length reads. Sequences were annotated with PyIR, a Python wrapper for IgBLAST v1.9, and V/J genes and CDR3 were assigned using IMGT germline references. Any read was removed if the V/J assignment was weak (E-value above 1e-6), the CDR3 was missing, or the read contained stop codons, out-of-frame junctions, or ambiguous translated residues. V3J clonotypes were defined by identical inferred V gene, J gene, and CDR3 amino acid sequence. The percentage overlap between two repertoires was calculated by dividing the number of shared unique clonotypes by the size of the smaller repertoire. RTK rarefaction, the Chao1 estimator, and Recon v2.1 estimates of unobserved clonotypes were used to assess repertoire richness. For all TCRbeta clonotypes obtained by the gDNA method from a few donors, generation probabilities were computed with OLGA. The table comes from immuneACCESS by way of TCRdb, which keeps in-frame sequences with V and J called. Part of the clones is missing from these tables; in studies checked, under half for an unresolved V gene and the rest for unknown reasons. Clone size and the V and J calls come from that table; the DNA yielded D and trimming. Counted in this sample were millions of clones; 85% to 95% of them appeared once. The ten biggest clones cover more than 0.1% of the sample.

This receptor was taken from a man younger than 35 in good health. The chain couples TRBV6-5 to TRBJ1-2, with the D gene too uncertain to name. The sample comprised naive CD4+ T cells sorted from blood. What the cell subset or site label conveys for this sample: CD45RA+ positively selected. The DNA is TGTGCCAGCAGTTATGGTCGGGTCCTCGCTAACTATGGCTACACCTTC. This encodes CASSYGRVLANYGYTF.